A selection of T cell receptor beta chains follows, all from one sample in a study of brain T cells in children with intractable seizures. Sequencing used immunoSEQ multiplex PCR; TCRdb keeps in-frame clones, though not all of them. The sample includes 300,000 to 400,000 clones, about 93% seen only once; the top ten take 5% to 7%. Specimen: peripheral blood, collected more than 4 months after surgery. The source is a boy younger than two with tuberous sclerosis and intractable seizures. Both conserved end residues are part of each CDR3. D genes are given only for firm matches. Clone size is shown for a subset of rows, as once, few, many or a class of expanded clone.

V gene	clone size	J gene	D gene	CDR3 DNA	CDR3 protein
TRBV28	-	TRBJ2-7	-	TGTGCCAGCAGAGTTGGACAGTTAGCCTACGAGCAGTACTTC	CASRVGQLAYEQYF
TRBV18	-	TRBJ2-5	-	TGTGCCAGCTCACCAGCCGGGGGCTCCGGAGAGACCCAGTACTTC	CASSPAGGSGETQYF
TRBV9	-	TRBJ1-4	TRBD1	TGTGCCAGCAGCCCAGACAGGGCAGCTAATGAAAAACTGTTTTTT	CASSPDRAANEKLFF
TRBV6-5	once	TRBJ2-1	TRBD2	TGTGCCAGCAGTTACTCGGGGAGGGGAAGTGAGCAGTTCTTC	CASSYSGRGSEQFF
TRBV5-8	-	TRBJ2-2	-	TGTGCCAGCAGCTTCTTACAGGGAAGGTCCGTCGGGGAGCTGTTTTTT	CASSFLQGRSVGELFF
TRBV7-9	-	TRBJ2-3	-	TGTGCCAGCAGCTCAACCTCCGGGGCCGGCACAGATACGCAGTATTTT	CASSSTSGAGTDTQYF
TRBV5-1	-	TRBJ1-5	-	TGCGCCAGCAGCTTGGAGATTGGGGGAGATAGCAATCAGCCCCAGCATTTT	CASSLEIGGDSNQPQHF
TRBV5-1	once	TRBJ2-3	TRBD1	TGCGCCAGCAGCTTGGGGGGACAGGGAGTGAGCACAGATACGCAGTATTTT	CASSLGGQGVSTDTQYF
TRBV19	-	TRBJ1-1	-	TGTGCCAGTAGTATAGAAAAAACCGGACCGCAGGGCACTGAAGCTTTCTTT	CASSIEKTGPQGTEAFF
TRBV12-1	-	TRBJ2-7	-	TGTGCCAGCAGCTTTCGCGGGACAGGGGGCCACGAGCAGTACTTC	CASSFRGTGGHEQYF
TRBV30	-	TRBJ2-7	TRBD1	TGTGCCAGCGCGCCGGGACAGGGTCCCTTGGACTTC	CASAPGQGPLDF
TRBV7-3	-	TRBJ1-1	TRBD1	TGTGCCAGCAGCTTAGGCGGACAGGGGAACACTGAAGCTTTCTTT	CASSLGGQGNTEAFF
TRBV28	-	TRBJ1-1	-	TGTGCCAGCATCCCCAGCGGGAGGAACACTGAAGCTTTCTTT	CASIPSGRNTEAFF
TRBV7-6	-	TRBJ1-1	-	TGTGCCAGCAGCGACAGGCCCAGCACTGAAGCTTTCTTT	CASSDRPSTEAFF
TRBV10-3	-	TRBJ2-3	-	TGTGCCATCAGAACGACTTTGCGGTCCACAGATACGCAGTATTTT	CAIRTTLRSTDTQYF
TRBV11-1	-	TRBJ2-1	-	TGTGCCAGCAGCTCCGCGGGACAGTACAATGAGCAGTTCTTC	CASSSAGQYNEQFF
TRBV25-1	-	TRBJ2-3	-	TGTGCCAGCAGTGCACCGAGGTTTACAGATACGCAGTATTTT	CASSAPRFTDTQYF
TRBV7-9	-	TRBJ1-4	-	TGTGCCAGCAGCTTGGGTGAACGTTCTTTTACTAATGAAAAACTGTTTTTT	CASSLGERSFTNEKLFF
TRBV9	-	TRBJ1-2	TRBD1	TGTGCCAGCAGCGCCGGACAGGGCCTCGGGGGCTACACCTTC	CASSAGQGLGGYTF
TRBV9	-	TRBJ2-2	-	TGTGCCAGCAGCGTAGGGACATCCCGGCACGGGGAGCTGTTTTTT	CASSVGTSRHGELFF
TRBV6-6	-	TRBJ2-3	-	TGTGCCAGCAGTTATCTCCTAGCTAGAACAGATACGCAGTATTTT	CASSYLLARTDTQYF
TRBV25-1	-	TRBJ2-3	TRBD1	TGTGCCAGCAGACAATCCGGGACAGGGGCAGATACGCAGTATTTT	CASRQSGTGADTQYF
TRBV20-1	-	TRBJ2-2	-	TGCAGTGCTAGACTAGCCGGGGAGCTGTTTTTT	CSARLAGELFF
TRBV12-3/TRBV12-4	-	TRBJ1-1	-	TGTGCCAGCAGCCCTACCGGGCTGACTGAAGCTTTCTTT	CASSPTGLTEAFF
TRBV27	-	TRBJ2-1	TRBD2	TGTGCCAGCAGTTTACAGGGACTAGCGGGAGACAATGAGCAGTTCTTC	CASSLQGLAGDNEQFF
TRBV7-9	few	TRBJ1-1	TRBD1	TGTGCCAGCAGCTTAGGGACAGGGGGAAAGGCTGAAGCTTTCTTT	CASSLGTGGKAEAFF
TRBV3-1/TRBV3-2	-	TRBJ2-7	-	TGTGCCAGCAGCCAAGGGGTAGGTCAGGCGCTAGGTTACGAGCAGTACTTC	CASSQGVGQALGYEQYF
TRBV6-5	-	TRBJ1-2	-	TGTGCCAGCTACGACCGGGCCGACTATGGCTACACCTTC	CASYDRADYGYTF
TRBV10-3	-	TRBJ2-5	-	TGTGCCATCAGTGTGGTCAGGGAAGAGACCCAGTACTTC	CAISVVREETQYF
TRBV28	-	TRBJ1-2	-	TGTGCCAGCAACCCCGGCGGGGAATTCGGCTACACCTTC	CASNPGGEFGYTF
TRBV6-5	-	TRBJ1-2	-	TGTGCCAGCAGTTACTCGACTTCGGCCTTTTATGGCTACACCTTC	CASSYSTSAFYGYTF
TRBV5-1	-	TRBJ2-1	-	TGCGCCAGCAGCTTGTGGGGGATGGGTGCACCGAGCTCCTACAATGAGCAGTTCTTC	CASSLWGMGAPSSYNEQFF
TRBV5-5	-	TRBJ2-1	TRBD2	TGTGCCAGCATCCCCGGGACTAGCGGTTTCAATGAGCAGTTCTTC	CASIPGTSGFNEQFF
TRBV5-1	-	TRBJ2-7	TRBD1	TGCGCCAGCAGCTTGACAGGGGGCTACGAGCAGTACTTC	CASSLTGGYEQYF
TRBV12-3/TRBV12-4	few	TRBJ2-7	-	TGTGCCAGCAGTTTTACGGAGACCTACGAGCAGTACTTC	CASSFTETYEQYF
TRBV12-3/TRBV12-4	once	TRBJ1-4	-	TGTGCCAGCAGTTTAGCGTCTCAAAAACTGTTTTTT	CASSLASQKLFF
TRBV18	-	TRBJ2-3	TRBD1	TGTGCCAGCTCACCTCCGGACAGGGTAGAAAAGCAGTATTTT	CASSPPDRVEKQYF
TRBV7-3	-	TRBJ2-1	-	TGTGCCAGCAGCTTAACAGGGGGCTACAATGAGCAGTTCTTC	CASSLTGGYNEQFF
TRBV2	once	TRBJ2-1	TRBD2	TGTGCCAGCTTGGGACTAGCGGGAGGGAGATCCTACAATGAGCAGTTCTTC	CASLGLAGGRSYNEQFF
TRBV27	-	TRBJ2-1	-	TGTGCCAGCAGTTCTCCCCAGGGCATGAGGAATGAGCAGTTCTTC	CASSSPQGMRNEQFF
TRBV9	-	TRBJ1-6	-	TGTGCCAGCAGCGTGGGACGGGAGGATTCACCCCTCCACTTT	CASSVGREDSPLHF